This TCR beta chain was profiled in a study of blood T cell repertoires in COVID-19. TCRdb's table, derived via immunoSEQ multiplex PCR, lists solely in-frame clones and lacks some. The sample records 250,000 or so clones, 88% being singletons. The CDR3 covers 14 residues. Between the trimmed V and J ends, which lost 1 base and 2 bases, there was a span of 6 bases. Germline V gives CDR1 SGHAT, CDR2 FQNNGV. The chain couples TRBV11-2 to TRBJ1-3; no clear D gene. Sequenced material: PBMCs or T cells enriched from blood (not recorded which). This sequence originates from a woman aged 30 to 39 who had been exposed to COVID-19. The CDR3 bases are TGTGCCAGCAGCTTAGCCCCAGCTGGAAACACCATATATTTT. Amino acids: CASSLAPAGNTIYF. Using reference TRBV11-2 and TRBJ1-3 for the parts outside the CDR3, the full variable domain is EAGVAQSPRYKIIEKRQSVAFWCNPISGHATLYWYQQILGQGPKLLIQFQNNGVVDDSQLPKDRFSAERLKGVDSTLKIQPAKLEDSAVYLCASSLAPAGNTIYFGEGSWLTVV.